The 20 T cell receptor beta chains listed next were all sequenced from one sample in a study of shared clonotypes between healthy human individuals. The data were produced by immunoSEQ multiplex PCR, yet TCRdb's version contains in-frame clones alone and is incomplete. Of some 2,400,000 clones listed, approximately 95% are singletons. Sequencing was done on a sample of naive CD4+ T cells sorted from blood. The subset: CD45RA+ positively selected. These receptors all come from a man between 18 and 35 years old in good health.

CDR3 amino acids: CASSEGVGRPVGQYF. CDR3 bases: TGTGCCAGCAGTGAAGGGGTGGGCAGGCCGGTAGGGCAGTACTTC. The chain employs TRBV2 and TRBJ2-7; D ambiguous. Germline loops: CDR1 SNHLY, CDR2 FYNNEI. The CDR3 loop spans 15 amino acids. V was clipped by 1 base and J by 9 bases, with 19 bases between them. The variable domain in full, completed from reference TRBV2 and TRBJ2-7, reads EPEVTQTPSHQVTQMGQEVILRCVPISNHLYFYWYRQILGQKVEFLVSFYNNEISEKSEIFDDQFSVERPDGSNFTLKIRSTKLEDSAMYFCASSEGVGRPVGQYFGPGTRLTVT.

The chain combines TRBV18 with TRBJ1-4; D might be TRBD1 (5 bases). CDR3 length: 16 amino acids. V was shortened by 6 bases and J by 0 bases, with 14 bases between the two germline ends. Germline V CDR1 and CDR2: KGHSH, LQKENI. DNA of the CDR3: TGTGCCAGCTCCCTCGGACACATTGCAACTAATGAAAAACTGTTTTTT. Its translation: CASSLGHIATNEKLFF.

This chain links TRBV5-1 with TRBJ2-2, with D perhaps assigned TRBD1 or TRBD2 (5 bases each). The V end was cut by 4 bases, the J end by 6 bases, with 19 bases between. The CDR3 totals 16 residues. Per germline, CDR1 SGHRS and CDR2 YFSETQ. Here the CDR3 DNA reads TGCGCCAGCAGCAAAGGGGACGAGGGAAGGGCCGGGGAGCTGTTTTTT. Translated: CASSKGDEGRAGELFF.

This chain links TRBV28 with TRBJ2-5, with a tentative D call TRBD2 (7 bases). The CDR3 is 16 residues long. V lost 3 bases, J lost 2 bases, and 16 bases lay in between. The germline gives CDR1 MDHEN, CDR2 SYDVKM. The CDR3 is CASSLWGGASQETQYF. The CDR3 bases are TGTGCCAGCAGTTTGTGGGGGGGGGCGAGTCAAGAGACCCAGTACTTC.

Only one count was recorded for this clone. The V call is TRBV7-2, the J call TRBJ2-1, with TRBD2 identical over 8 bases. Germline CDR1 and CDR2: SGHTA and FQGNSA. V lost 4 bases, J lost 1 base, and 3 bases stayed unmatched. CDR3 length equals 15 residues. The CDR3 DNA reads TGTGCCAGCAGCTCGGGCGGGGGGTCCTACAATGAGCAGTTCTTC. Protein: CASSSGGGSYNEQFF.

The rearrangement links TRBV5-6 to TRBJ2-7, with a tentative D call TRBD1 (5 bases). The germline V gene encodes CDR1 SGHDT and CDR2 YYEEEE. The V gene lost 6 bases and the J gene lost 3 bases, with 13 bases spanning the gap. This CDR3 contains 13 residues. The CDR3 DNA is TGTGCCAGCACGCCGCAGGGCTTCTACGAGCAGTACTTC. It yields the protein CASTPQGFYEQYF.

This clone was found once. The V call is TRBV6-6, the J call TRBJ1-2; D is unclear. The CDR3 contains 13 residues. The germline CDR1 and CDR2 sequences are MNHNY and SVGAGI (reference sequence). With 0 bases removed from V and 8 bases from J, the gap between germline ends came to 10 bases. CDR3 sequence reads: CASSYSSLEGYTF. The CDR3 coding sequence is TGTGCCAGCAGTTACTCATCCCTCGAAGGCTACACCTTC.

The gene calls are TRBV27 and TRBJ2-1; D might be TRBD2 (9 bases). Trimming left V 5 bases short and J 14 bases short, with 16 bases between. The CDR3 sequence is 12 residues long. The germline gives CDR1 MNHEY, CDR2 SMNVEV (reference sequence). The CDR3 region has the DNA TGTGCCAGCAGTCTCCTAGCGGGACAGGAGTTCTTC. Translated, it gives CASSLLAGQEFF.

The chain carries TRBV10-2 and TRBJ2-5; D is possibly TRBD1 (6 bases). Germline V gene data show CDR1 as WSHSY and CDR2 as SAAADI. The CDR3 contains 13 residues. V was trimmed by 9 bases and J by 1 base, leaving 12 bases between them. The CDR3 region is CASGQTIQETQYF. The CDR3, as DNA: TGCGCCAGTGGACAGACTATCCAAGAGACCCAGTACTTC.

The chain is built from TRBV7-2 and TRBJ2-4, with D perhaps matching TRBD1 (6 bases). Germline loops: CDR1 SGHTA, CDR2 FQGNSA. The CDR3 spans 13 residues. Trimming removed 4 bases at V and 8 bases at J, with 12 bases between. For the CDR3, the DNA is TGTGCCAGCAGCTCTGACAGGTCGGACATTCAGTACTTC. It is translated as CASSSDRSDIQYF.

The chain employs TRBV4-2 and TRBJ2-3, with 9 bases lining up with TRBD2. V shed 0 bases, J shed 4 bases, and the junction held 2 bases outside the gene matches. The CDR3 extends over 15 amino acids. CDR1 and CDR2 (germline): LGHNA, YNFKEQ. DNA for the CDR3: TGTGCCAGCAGCCAAGAAGGGACTAGCCCAGATACGCAGTATTTT. It yields the protein CASSQEGTSPDTQYF.

The rearrangement uses TRBV7-2 and TRBJ1-2; a possible D gene is TRBD1 (6 bases). CDR1 is SGHTA, CDR2 FQGNSA, per germline. The V gene lost 3 bases and the J gene lost 8 bases, with 16 bases spanning the gap. The CDR3 extends over 14 amino acids. Here the CDR3 reads CASSFPDRLWGYTF. CDR3 bases: TGTGCCAGCAGCTTCCCCGACAGGCTATGGGGCTACACCTTC.

The chain has TRBV2 and TRBJ2-5; D possibly corresponds to TRBD1 (5 bases). From germline, CDR1 is SNHLY and CDR2 FYNNEI. The CDR3 is made up of 13 amino acids. Trimming cost V 6 bases and J 0 bases, with 8 bases left between them. CDR3: CASRKDNQETQYF. CDR3 coding DNA: TGTGCCAGCAGGAAGGACAACCAAGAGACCCAGTACTTC.

This chain joins TRBV18 and TRBJ1-1; D is ambiguous. The CDR3 loop spans 15 amino acids. With 3 bases removed from V and 5 bases from J, the gap between germline ends came to 16 bases. The V gene's germline CDR1 is KGHSH and CDR2 LQKENI. The CDR3 sequence is CASSPPSPFTTEAFF. As DNA, the CDR3 is TGTGCCAGCTCACCCCCATCCCCCTTTACTACTGAAGCTTTCTTT. The entire variable domain, with the rest obtained from reference TRBV18 and TRBJ1-1, is as follows: NAGVMQNPRHLVRRRGQEARLRCSPMKGHSHVYWYRQLPEEGLKFMVYLQKENIIDESGMPKERFSAEFPKEGPSILRIQQVVRGDSAAYFCASSPPSPFTTEAFFGQGTRLTVV.

This rearrangement joins TRBV6-1 to TRBJ1-1; no definite D call. Per the germline V gene, CDR1 is MNHNS and CDR2 is SASEGT. Trimming pared 0 bases from V and 1 base from J, leaving 6 bases between. The CDR3 covers 14 residues. CDR3 coding DNA: TGTGCCAGCAGTGAAGCTAGCTGGAACACTGAAGCTTTCTTT. Amino acid sequence: CASSEASWNTEAFF.

The rearrangement uses TRBV11-3 and TRBJ2-1; tentatively, D is TRBD1 or TRBD2 (5 bases each). Germline V lookup: CDR1 SGHNT, CDR2 YENEEA. Trimming stripped 5 bases from V and 6 bases from J, with 11 bases between. The CDR3 extends over 13 amino acids. This CDR3 reads CASSPPGTNEQFF. Written as DNA, the CDR3 is TGTGCCAGCAGCCCTCCGGGGACCAATGAGCAGTTCTTC.

The rearrangement uses TRBV5-4 and TRBJ2-7; tentatively, D is TRBD2 (6 bases). The length of the CDR3 is 13 residues. Germline assignment: CDR1 SGHNT and CDR2 YYREEE (reference sequence). The V end lost 4 bases, the J end lost 3 bases, and 11 bases lay between the germline ends. The CDR3 reads CASSGGGVYEQYF. CDR3 nucleotides: TGTGCCAGCAGCGGAGGCGGGGTCTACGAGCAGTACTTC.

The V call is TRBV10-2, the J call TRBJ1-2; D is undetermined. The CDR3 runs 15 residues. Trimming stripped 2 bases from V and 1 base from J, with 11 bases between. Germline loops: CDR1 WSHSY, CDR2 SAAADI. The CDR3 DNA is TGCGCCAGCAGTGAGCAGCTCCCCCTTAACTATGGCTACACCTTC. Its translation is CASSEQLPLNYGYTF.

V usage is TRBV29-1 and J usage is TRBJ2-3, with 11 bases matching TRBD2. Germline V gives CDR1 SQVTM, CDR2 ANQGSEA. With V trimmed by 3 bases and J by 2 bases, 4 bases remained unmatched. This CDR3 spans 15 amino acids. The chain's CDR3 is CSVDPSGGTTDTQYF. For the CDR3, the DNA is TGCAGCGTTGACCCTAGCGGGGGGACCACAGATACGCAGTATTTT.

The V gene is TRBV7-9, the J gene TRBJ2-7; tentative D call: TRBD1 (5 bases). The germline V gene has CDR1 SEHNR and CDR2 FQNEAQ (reference sequence). The CDR3 covers 15 residues. Trimming stripped 1 base from V and 9 bases from J, with 19 bases between. CDR3 in amino acids: CASSLEAGSPLPQYF. CDR3 bases: TGTGCCAGCAGCTTAGAGGCAGGGTCGCCTCTCCCGCAGTACTTC.